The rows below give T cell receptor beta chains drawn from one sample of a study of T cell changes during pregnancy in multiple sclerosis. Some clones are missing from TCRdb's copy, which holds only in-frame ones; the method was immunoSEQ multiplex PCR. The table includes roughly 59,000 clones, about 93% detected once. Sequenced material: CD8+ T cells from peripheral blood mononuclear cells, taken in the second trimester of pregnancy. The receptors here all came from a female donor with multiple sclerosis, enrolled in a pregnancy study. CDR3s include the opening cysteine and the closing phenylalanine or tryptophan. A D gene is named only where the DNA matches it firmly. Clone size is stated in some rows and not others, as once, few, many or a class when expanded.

CDR3 DNA: TGTGCCAGCAGCCCAGAGGTCAGAGACACCGGGGAGCTGTTTTTT; CDR3 protein: CASSPEVRDTGELFF; V gene: TRBV7-9; clone size: .; J gene: TRBJ2-2; D gene: .
CDR3 DNA: TGTGCCAGCAGTGGACAGGGGGCGCAGACTGAAGCTTTCTTT; CDR3 protein: CASSGQGAQTEAFF; V gene: TRBV27; clone size: .; J gene: TRBJ1-1; D gene: TRBD1
CDR3 DNA: TGTGCCAGCAGCGCCGTCCCCACCGGGACAGGGGGAGGCGGGGCTTTCTTT; CDR3 protein: CASSAVPTGTGGGGAFF; V gene: TRBV9; clone size: .; J gene: TRBJ1-1; D gene: TRBD1
CDR3 DNA: TGTGCCAGCAGCTTAGTGTATGGGAGCACCTTC; CDR3 protein: CASSLVYGSTF; V gene: TRBV13; clone size: .; J gene: TRBJ1-2; D gene: .
CDR3 DNA: TGTGCCAGCAGCTTGGGTGGCGACAGCTCCTACAATGAGCAGTTCTTC; CDR3 protein: CASSLGGDSSYNEQFF; V gene: TRBV5-4; clone size: .; J gene: TRBJ2-1; D gene: .
CDR3 DNA: TGCGCCAGCAGCCAGGTGCTAGGACTATCCTTCACAGATACGCAGTATTTT; CDR3 protein: CASSQVLGLSFTDTQYF; V gene: TRBV4-3; clone size: .; J gene: TRBJ2-3; D gene: .
CDR3 DNA: TGTGCCTGGAGCCTGGGACAGTCTTACGAGCAGTACTTC; CDR3 protein: CAWSLGQSYEQYF; V gene: TRBV30; clone size: .; J gene: TRBJ2-7; D gene: TRBD1
CDR3 DNA: TGTGCCAGCAGTTTAATGTCCCTAGGTGGAGATACGCAGTATTTT; CDR3 protein: CASSLMSLGGDTQYF; V gene: TRBV28; clone size: .; J gene: TRBJ2-3; D gene: .
CDR3 DNA: TGCGCCAGCAGCCCAGGGACAGGGGGCGGCACTGAAGCTTTCTTT; CDR3 protein: CASSPGTGGGTEAFF; V gene: TRBV4-3; clone size: .; J gene: TRBJ1-1; D gene: TRBD1
CDR3 DNA: TGTGCCAGTAGCGCCCAAGGCGGCTATGGCTACACCTTC; CDR3 protein: CASSAQGGYGYTF; V gene: TRBV19; clone size: .; J gene: TRBJ1-2; D gene: .
CDR3 DNA: TGTGCCAGCAGCCAAGGACAGAACTACGAGCAGTACTTC; CDR3 protein: CASSQGQNYEQYF; V gene: TRBV4-2; clone size: .; J gene: TRBJ2-7; D gene: .
CDR3 DNA: TGCGCCAGCAGCCATAGAGCTAGCTCCTACAATGAGCAGTTCTTC; CDR3 protein: CASSHRASSYNEQFF; V gene: TRBV4-3; clone size: .; J gene: TRBJ2-1; D gene: .
CDR3 DNA: TGTGCCAGTAGTATAGGGGGAAATTTGCTAGCGGGAAGGATCGGGGAGCTGTTTTTT; CDR3 protein: CASSIGGNLLAGRIGELFF; V gene: TRBV19; clone size: .; J gene: TRBJ2-2; D gene: TRBD2
CDR3 DNA: TGTGCCAGCAGCCAGACAGGGGCGTCCTACGAGCAGTACTTC; CDR3 protein: CASSQTGASYEQYF; V gene: TRBV2; clone size: .; J gene: TRBJ2-7; D gene: TRBD1
CDR3 DNA: TGTGCCAGCAGTGGAGTTAAAGAGGCGGATACGCAGTATTTT; CDR3 protein: CASSGVKEADTQYF; V gene: TRBV6-1; clone size: .; J gene: TRBJ2-3; D gene: .
CDR3 DNA: TGTGCCAGTAGTATTAAGTTGATTAGCCCACTGGAGTTCTTC; CDR3 protein: CASSIKLISPLEFF; V gene: TRBV19; clone size: .; J gene: TRBJ2-1; D gene: .
CDR3 DNA: TGTGCCAGCACCCCCTTTAAGGGACTTCAGCCCCAGCATTTT; CDR3 protein: CASTPFKGLQPQHF; V gene: TRBV6-1; clone size: .; J gene: TRBJ1-5; D gene: .
CDR3 DNA: TGTGCCACCAGCAGAGATCTATGGTCTGAAGCTTTCTTT; CDR3 protein: CATSRDLWSEAFF; V gene: TRBV15; clone size: few; J gene: TRBJ1-1; D gene: .
CDR3 DNA: TGTGCCAGCAGTTACGGTGACCGAGCGGGATCCTACGAGCAGTACTTC; CDR3 protein: CASSYGDRAGSYEQYF; V gene: TRBV6-5; clone size: .; J gene: TRBJ2-7; D gene: TRBD2
CDR3 DNA: TGTGCCAGTAGTATGGCTAGCGGAGCCTACGAGCAGTACTTC; CDR3 protein: CASSMASGAYEQYF; V gene: TRBV19; clone size: .; J gene: TRBJ2-7; D gene: TRBD2
CDR3 DNA: TGTGCCAGCAGCTTGGAGCGGGGGATTTATTATGGCTACACCTTC; CDR3 protein: CASSLERGIYYGYTF; V gene: TRBV5-4; clone size: .; J gene: TRBJ1-2; D gene: .
CDR3 DNA: TGTGCCAGCAGTTACACGGGACAGGGCAACGGCTACACCTTC; CDR3 protein: CASSYTGQGNGYTF; V gene: TRBV6-6; clone size: .; J gene: TRBJ1-2; D gene: TRBD1
CDR3 DNA: TGTGCCAGTAGTATTGGGGGTCCGGGACTAGCGGCCTACGAGCAGTACTTC; CDR3 protein: CASSIGGPGLAAYEQYF; V gene: TRBV19; clone size: .; J gene: TRBJ2-7; D gene: TRBD2
CDR3 DNA: TGTGCCAGCAGCGCCCCCGGGACTAATCCGATGGAGCAGTTCTTC; CDR3 protein: CASSAPGTNPMEQFF; V gene: TRBV9; clone size: .; J gene: TRBJ2-1; D gene: TRBD2
CDR3 DNA: TGTGCCAGTAGTAAAAGACTAGCAGGTGTGCCAGATACGCAGTATTTT; CDR3 protein: CASSKRLAGVPDTQYF; V gene: TRBV19; clone size: .; J gene: TRBJ2-3; D gene: TRBD2
CDR3 DNA: TGTGCCAGCAGCCAACCAACCCGGGGGGAGACTGAAGCTTTCTTT; CDR3 protein: CASSQPTRGETEAFF; V gene: TRBV14; clone size: once; J gene: TRBJ1-1; D gene: .
CDR3 DNA: TGTGCCAGCAGTTCAACAGGGGGCTTCTACAATGAGCAGTTCTTC; CDR3 protein: CASSSTGGFYNEQFF; V gene: TRBV28; clone size: .; J gene: TRBJ2-1; D gene: TRBD1
CDR3 DNA: TGTGCCTGGGGGAGGGCCAACACTGAAGCTTTCTTT; CDR3 protein: CAWGRANTEAFF; V gene: TRBV30; clone size: .; J gene: TRBJ1-1; D gene: .
CDR3 DNA: TGTGCCAGCAGCTTCGGGACAGCCTACGAGCAGTACTTC; CDR3 protein: CASSFGTAYEQYF; V gene: TRBV5-6; clone size: .; J gene: TRBJ2-7; D gene: TRBD1
CDR3 DNA: TGTGCCAGCAGCTTGTCCCCGTCCTACGAGCAGTACTTC; CDR3 protein: CASSLSPSYEQYF; V gene: TRBV5-4; clone size: .; J gene: TRBJ2-7; D gene: .
CDR3 DNA: TGCGCCAGCAGCTTCACTTTAAACACTGAAGCTTTCTTT; CDR3 protein: CASSFTLNTEAFF; V gene: TRBV5-1; clone size: once; J gene: TRBJ1-1; D gene: .
CDR3 DNA: TGTGCCAGCAGCTTACGGACAGGGGACGAAAAACTGTTTTTT; CDR3 protein: CASSLRTGDEKLFF; V gene: TRBV13; clone size: .; J gene: TRBJ1-4; D gene: TRBD1
CDR3 DNA: TGTGCCAGCAGTTACTCGGAGGCCACCTCTGGAAACACCATATATTTT; CDR3 protein: CASSYSEATSGNTIYF; V gene: TRBV6-5; clone size: .; J gene: TRBJ1-3; D gene: .
CDR3 DNA: TGTGCCAGCAGCTTAGCTCGCGGCGGGTTGGACTCCTACAATGAGCAGTTCTTC; CDR3 protein: CASSLARGGLDSYNEQFF; V gene: TRBV7-8; clone size: .; J gene: TRBJ2-1; D gene: .
CDR3 DNA: TGTGCCAGCAGGTGGGGCGGGAGCTCCTACGAGCAGTACTTC; CDR3 protein: CASRWGGSSYEQYF; V gene: TRBV5-4; clone size: .; J gene: TRBJ2-7; D gene: TRBD2
CDR3 DNA: TGTGCCTGGAGTGTAACGGGGAATGAGCAGTTCTTC; CDR3 protein: CAWSVTGNEQFF; V gene: TRBV30; clone size: .; J gene: TRBJ2-1; D gene: .
CDR3 DNA: TGTGCCAGTAGTATCACAGGGGGCTCCTACGAGCAGTACTTC; CDR3 protein: CASSITGGSYEQYF; V gene: TRBV19; clone size: .; J gene: TRBJ2-7; D gene: TRBD1
CDR3 DNA: TGTGCCAGCAGCTGGGGTAGCGGGCCTTCCTACGAGCAGTACTTC; CDR3 protein: CASSWGSGPSYEQYF; V gene: TRBV27; clone size: .; J gene: TRBJ2-7; D gene: TRBD2
CDR3 DNA: TGCGCCAGCGACCAGGGCAGGTGGGTGGACACTGAAGCTTTCTTT; CDR3 protein: CASDQGRWVDTEAFF; V gene: TRBV23-1; clone size: .; J gene: TRBJ1-1; D gene: .
CDR3 DNA: TGTGCCAGCAGCAACCCGGACAGGTTCTCTGGGGCCAACGTCCTGACTTTC; CDR3 protein: CASSNPDRFSGANVLTF; V gene: TRBV14; clone size: .; J gene: TRBJ2-6; D gene: TRBD1
CDR3 DNA: TGTGCCAGCAGTTTACCCCAGGGGTTTCTATACAATGAGCAGTTCTTC; CDR3 protein: CASSLPQGFLYNEQFF; V gene: TRBV28; clone size: .; J gene: TRBJ2-1; D gene: .
CDR3 DNA: TGTGCCAGCAGCCCGGGACTAAGCTACCAAGAGACCCAGTACTTC; CDR3 protein: CASSPGLSYQETQYF; V gene: TRBV11-2; clone size: .; J gene: TRBJ2-5; D gene: TRBD2
CDR3 DNA: TGTGCCACCAGCGGACAGGGGGTGAACTATGGCTACACCTTC; CDR3 protein: CATSGQGVNYGYTF; V gene: TRBV15; clone size: .; J gene: TRBJ1-2; D gene: TRBD1
CDR3 DNA: TGTGCCAGCAGTGACGGGTATACGCAGTATTTT; CDR3 protein: CASSDGYTQYF; V gene: TRBV25-1; clone size: .; J gene: TRBJ2-3; D gene: .
CDR3 DNA: TGTGCCAGCAGTGAAGGCGGGAGGGGGGACACAGATACGCAGTATTTT; CDR3 protein: CASSEGGRGDTDTQYF; V gene: TRBV2; clone size: .; J gene: TRBJ2-3; D gene: TRBD2
CDR3 DNA: TGTGCCAGCAGTTTACTAGGCAACTATGGCTACACCTTC; CDR3 protein: CASSLLGNYGYTF; V gene: TRBV27; clone size: .; J gene: TRBJ1-2; D gene: .
CDR3 DNA: TGTGCCAGCAGCTTAGCGGACGGGAGAACCTACGAGCAGTACTTC; CDR3 protein: CASSLADGRTYEQYF; V gene: TRBV7-8; clone size: .; J gene: TRBJ2-7; D gene: .
CDR3 DNA: TGTGCCAGTAGTAGTGGCGAGGCCTACGAGCAGTACTTC; CDR3 protein: CASSSGEAYEQYF; V gene: TRBV19; clone size: .; J gene: TRBJ2-7; D gene: .
CDR3 DNA: TGTGCCAGCAGCTACGGGGAGCGGGAGTCGTATGAGCAGTTCTTC; CDR3 protein: CASSYGERESYEQFF; V gene: TRBV5-6; clone size: .; J gene: TRBJ2-1; D gene: TRBD2
CDR3 DNA: TGTGCCAGCAGCTGGCCCCTAGCGGTCCGCTCGAACACCGGGGAGCTGTTTTTT; CDR3 protein: CASSWPLAVRSNTGELFF; V gene: TRBV7-8; clone size: once; J gene: TRBJ2-2; D gene: TRBD2
CDR3 DNA: TGTGCCAGCAGCTTATCAGGGCTGAATCAGCCCCAGCATTTT; CDR3 protein: CASSLSGLNQPQHF; V gene: TRBV7-9; clone size: .; J gene: TRBJ1-5; D gene: .
CDR3 DNA: TGTGCCAGTACCGCGACAGGGGGAACTGAAGCTTTCTTT; CDR3 protein: CASTATGGTEAFF; V gene: TRBV19; clone size: .; J gene: TRBJ1-1; D gene: TRBD1
CDR3 DNA: TGTGCCAGTAGTTTCTCCGGGACAGTCAATGAGCAGTTCTTC; CDR3 protein: CASSFSGTVNEQFF; V gene: TRBV19; clone size: .; J gene: TRBJ2-1; D gene: TRBD1